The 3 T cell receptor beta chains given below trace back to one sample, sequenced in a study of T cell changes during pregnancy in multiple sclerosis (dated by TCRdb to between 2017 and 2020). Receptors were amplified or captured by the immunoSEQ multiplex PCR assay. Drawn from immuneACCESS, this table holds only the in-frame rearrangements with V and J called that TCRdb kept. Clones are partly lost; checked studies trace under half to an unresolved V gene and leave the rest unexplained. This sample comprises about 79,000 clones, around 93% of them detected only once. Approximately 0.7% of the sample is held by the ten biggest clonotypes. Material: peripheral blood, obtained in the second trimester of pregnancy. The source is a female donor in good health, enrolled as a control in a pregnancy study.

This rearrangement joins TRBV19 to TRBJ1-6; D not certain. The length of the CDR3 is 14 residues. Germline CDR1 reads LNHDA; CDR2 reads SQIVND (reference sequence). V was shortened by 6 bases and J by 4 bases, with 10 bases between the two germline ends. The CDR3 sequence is CASSRTAYNSPLHF. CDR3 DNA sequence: TGTGCCAGTAGCAGAACAGCTTATAATTCACCCCTCCACTTT.

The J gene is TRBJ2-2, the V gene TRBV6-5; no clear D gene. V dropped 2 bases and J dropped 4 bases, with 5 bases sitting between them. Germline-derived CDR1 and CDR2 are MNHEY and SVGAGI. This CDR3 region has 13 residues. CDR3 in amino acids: CASSYPITGELFF. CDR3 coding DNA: TGTGCCAGCAGTTACCCCATCACCGGGGAGCTGTTTTTT.

DNA for the CDR3: TGTGCCAGCAGTGAGAGGGTAGTAAACACCGGGGAGCTGTTTTTT. Translation gives CASSERVVNTGELFF. This sequence joins TRBV2 and TRBJ2-2; possible D gene TRBD2, 5 bases. The V and J ends lost 3 bases and 2 bases respectively, with 10 bases between them. Germline V gene data show CDR1 as SNHLY and CDR2 as FYNNEI. The CDR3 is made up of 15 amino acids. Full variable domain (rest looked up from reference TRBV2 and TRBJ2-2): EPEVTQTPSHQVTQMGQEVILRCVPISNHLYFYWYRQILGQKVEFLVSFYNNEISEKSEIFDDQFSVERPDGSNFTLKIRSTKLEDSAMYFCASSERVVNTGELFFGEGSRLTVL.